The rows below give T cell receptor beta chains drawn from one sample of a study of blood T cell repertoires in COVID-19. The method was immunoSEQ multiplex PCR; TCRdb's version includes in-frame clones alone and lacks a portion of them. This sample has about 88,000 clones, with 88% found just once. The sequenced sample was peripheral blood. The receptor set was obtained from an elderly man with acute or convalescent COVID-19. Each CDR3 is given with its conserved first and last residue. D genes are given only for firm matches. A row's size may be missing; if present it is once, few, many or a size class.

size | J | V | D | DNA | CDR3
NA | TRBJ2-5 | TRBV5-4 | TRBD2 | TGTGCCAGCAGCCCAACTAGCGGGAGGGCCGGGGAGACCCAGTACTTC | CASSPTSGRAGETQYF
NA | TRBJ2-3 | TRBV12-3/TRBV12-4 | TRBD2 | TGTGCCAGCAGGGGGGGGAGCGATACGCAGTATTTT | CASRGGSDTQYF
NA | TRBJ2-3 | TRBV6-5 | TRBD1 | TGTGCCAGCAGCTGGGACAGACACACATATACGCAGTATTTT | CASSWDRHTYTQYF
few | TRBJ2-5 | TRBV27 | TRBD2 | TGTGCCAGCAGTGGGAGGGCAGAGACCCAGTACTTC | CASSGRAETQYF
NA | TRBJ1-4 | TRBV18 | NA | TGTGCCAGCTCACCACTCCGAGAAGATAATGAAAAACTGTTTTTT | CASSPLREDNEKLFF
NA | TRBJ2-3 | TRBV7-9 | NA | TGTGCCAGCAGCTCCTCACCTCTAGCTGAAGGAGATACGCAGTATTTT | CASSSSPLAEGDTQYF
NA | TRBJ1-2 | TRBV6-5 | TRBD1 | TGTGCCAGCAGAAAGACAGGGACCTATGGCTACACCTTC | CASRKTGTYGYTF
NA | TRBJ1-4 | TRBV19 | TRBD1 | TGTGCCAGTACCAGGACGGGACAGGACTACGGGTATCGGTTTTTT | CASTRTGQDYGYRFF
NA | TRBJ2-7 | TRBV19 | NA | TGTGCCAGTAGCCCCACAGCCAGCTCCTACGAGCAGTACTTC | CASSPTASSYEQYF
NA | TRBJ2-3 | TRBV19 | TRBD2 | TGTGCCAGTAGCAATCGCGGACTAGCGGGAGCACGAAATGCGCAGTATTTT | CASSNRGLAGARNAQYF
NA | TRBJ1-1 | TRBV13 | TRBD1 | TGTGCCAGCAGCAGCGGGACAGGGGGCGGCACTGAAGCTTTCTTT | CASSSGTGGGTEAFF
NA | TRBJ2-1 | TRBV25-1 | NA | TGTGCCAGCAGTGAATTATCTGGAGGCTCCTACAATGAGCAGTTCTTC | CASSELSGGSYNEQFF
NA | TRBJ2-7 | TRBV6-2/TRBV6-3 | NA | TGTGCCAGCAGCCAGACTCTAAACTACGAGCAGTACTTC | CASSQTLNYEQYF
NA | TRBJ2-5 | TRBV18 | TRBD2 | TGTGCCAGCACAAGGGTGACTAGCGGAGCCCAAGAGACCCAGTACTTC | CASTRVTSGAQETQYF
NA | TRBJ1-6 | TRBV25-1 | NA | TGTGCCAGCAGTGACGTGTTCTCCTATAATTCACCCCTCCACTTT | CASSDVFSYNSPLHF
NA | TRBJ2-7 | TRBV25-1 | NA | TGTGCCAGCGCTCGCGGGGACTCCTACGAGCAGTACTTC | CASARGDSYEQYF